The 23 T cell receptor beta chains in this list originate from one sample, sequenced in a study of cytomegalovirus exposure and HLA in healthy donors. Data came from immunoSEQ multiplex PCR; TCRdb stores just in-frame clones and leaves some out. The sample has roughly 100,000 clones; roughly 94% are singletons. The sequencing input was PBMCs. The receptors were gathered from a woman under 30 in good health and CMV-seronegative.

The chain couples TRBV29-1 to TRBJ2-3; D unclear. Between the trimmed V and J ends, which lost 3 bases and 1 base, there was a span of 8 bases. Germline CDR1 and CDR2: SQVTM and ANQGSEA. The CDR3 sequence is 13 residues long. The CDR3 here is CSVDLTGTDTQYF. CDR3 coding DNA: TGCAGCGTTGACCTAACAGGCACAGATACGCAGTATTTT.

DNA for the CDR3: TGCGCCAGCAGTCAATCTGGGCGGGTAAAAATGTTGGATACTGAAGCTTTCTTT. Its translation: CASSQSGRVKMLDTEAFF. The chain uses TRBV23-1 and TRBJ1-1, with no clear D. TRBV23-1 is an ORF, and what it does is uncertain. V was cut by 0 bases and J by 5 bases, with 22 bases left in between. This CDR3 contains 18 residues.

The chain employs TRBV2 and TRBJ2-5, with 9 bases matching TRBD2. The CDR3 loop spans 14 amino acids. Germline values: CDR1 SNHLY, CDR2 FYNNEI. V lost 6 bases, J lost 5 bases, and 7 bases stayed unmatched. The CDR3 DNA is TGTGCCAGCAGCTCTGCGGGGGGGTTTGAGACCCAGTACTTC. Translation gives CASSSAGGFETQYF. The entire variable domain, with the rest obtained from reference TRBV2 and TRBJ2-5, is as follows: EPEVTQTPSHQVTQMGQEVILRCVPISNHLYFYWYRQILGQKVEFLVSFYNNEISEKSEIFDDQFSVERPDGSNFTLKIRSTKLEDSAMYFCASSSAGGFETQYFGPGTRLLVL.

The chain is built from TRBV5-1 and TRBJ1-1, with 12 nucleotides matching TRBD1. CDR1 is SGHRS, CDR2 YFSETQ, per germline. J gave up 5 bases and V 0 bases, and 8 bases lay outside the gene matches. The CDR3 covers 17 residues. Here the CDR3 DNA reads TGCGCCAGCAGCTTGGATGGGACAGGGGGCGTTGGGACTGAAGCTTTCTTT. Its translation is CASSLDGTGGVGTEAFF. The full variable domain, completed using reference TRBV5-1 and TRBJ1-1, is KAGVTQTPRYLIKTRGQQVTLSCSPISGHRSVSWYQQTPGQGLQFLFEYFSETQRNKGNFPGRFSGRQFSNSRSEMNVSTLELGDSALYLCASSLDGTGGVGTEAFFGQGTRLTVV.

The chain links TRBV5-1 to TRBJ1-5; no firm D call. Trimming left V 4 bases short and J 3 bases short, with 11 bases between. The germline CDR1 and CDR2 sequences are SGHRS and YFSETQ. This CDR3 has 14 residues. The CDR3 protein is CASSRDGSNQPQHF. CDR3 sequence (DNA): TGCGCCAGCAGCCGAGACGGGTCCAATCAGCCCCAGCATTTT. Full variable domain (outside the CDR3, taken from reference TRBV5-1 and TRBJ1-5): KAGVTQTPRYLIKTRGQQVTLSCSPISGHRSVSWYQQTPGQGLQFLFEYFSETQRNKGNFPGRFSGRQFSNSRSEMNVSTLELGDSALYLCASSRDGSNQPQHFGDGTRLSIL.

The chain has TRBV18 and TRBJ2-1; 7 bases agree with TRBD1. The V gene's germline CDR1 is KGHSH and CDR2 LQKENI. The CDR3 is 15 amino acids. V was pared by 2 bases and J by 9 bases, with 10 bases of the junction left unmatched. The CDR3, as DNA: TGTGCCAGCTCACCAAGTTTGGCAGGGGGTCGTGAGCAGTTCTTC. It is translated as CASSPSLAGGREQFF.

The chain combines TRBV25-1 with TRBJ2-5; 9 positions agree with TRBD1. Germline V gene sequence: CDR1 MGHDK, CDR2 SYGVNS. V lost 5 bases and J lost 5; bases outside the gene matches: 3. This CDR3 has 13 residues. This chain's CDR3 is CASSTGGRETQYF. The CDR3 nucleotides read TGTGCCAGCAGTACAGGGGGCCGGGAGACCCAGTACTTC.

This clone was seen a few times. This chain uses TRBV9 with TRBJ2-1, with no clear D. This CDR3 has 12 amino acids. Per germline, CDR1 SGDLS and CDR2 YYNGEE. V was cut by 7 bases and J by 8 bases, with 13 bases left in between. The CDR3 DNA sequence: TGTGCCAGCTCCCCATTCCGCGATGAGCAGTTCTTC. Residues: CASSPFRDEQFF.

As to this clone: This sample includes further DNA sequences coding for the same CDR3. CDR3 sequence: CASSLGRRGSEQYF. The CDR3 DNA follows: TGTGCCAGCAGCTTGGGACGTCGCGGGTCCGAGCAGTACTTC. The rearrangement uses TRBV5-6 and TRBJ2-7, with a weak D call TRBD2 (5 bases). CDR1 and CDR2 (germline): SGHDT, YYEEEE. V shed 0 bases and J shed 6 bases, with 13 bases lying between them. CDR3 length equals 14 residues.

CDR3 DNA: TGTGCCAGCAGCACGAGCGGGGGGGTCTACAATGAGCAGTTCTTC. Translation: CASSTSGGVYNEQFF. The chain has TRBV5-4 and TRBJ2-1; 10 bases are a match to TRBD2. With V trimmed by 4 bases and J by 3 bases, 4 bases remained unmatched. Germline-derived CDR1 and CDR2 are SGHNT and YYREEE (reference sequence). The CDR3 extends over 15 amino acids.

The CDR3 nucleotides read TGTGCCAGCAGTCAACAGGGACAGCCCCAGCATTTT. Its protein product is CASSQQGQPQHF. This chain connects TRBV28 to TRBJ1-5; perhaps TRBD1 as D (6 bases). The CDR3 is 12 residues long. With 5 bases removed from V and 7 bases from J, the gap between germline ends came to 9 bases. Germline V CDR1 and CDR2: MDHEN, SYDVKM. The variable domain in full, with the rest retrieved from reference TRBV28 and TRBJ1-5, is DVKVTQSSRYLVKRTGEKVFLECVQDMDHENMFWYRQDPGLGLRLIYFSYDVKMKEKGDIPEGYSVSREKKERFSLILESASTNQTSMYLCASSQQGQPQHFGDGTRLSIL.

The table lists this clone with a count of one. V and J are TRBV10-3 and TRBJ1-1; tentative D call: TRBD1 (5 bases). Trimming stripped 2 bases from V and 5 bases from J, with 12 bases between. Germline values: CDR1 ENHRY, CDR2 SYGVKD. CDR3 length: 14 amino acids. The DNA of the CDR3 is TGTGCCATCAGTGAGCAGGGTGCTGGAACTGAAGCTTTCTTT. Amino acid sequence: CAISEQGAGTEAFF.

This clone has just one count. The chain couples TRBV6-5 to TRBJ1-2; 8 bases agree with TRBD1. The CDR3 runs to 14 residues. Looked up from germline, CDR1 is MNHEY and CDR2 is SVGAGI. V dropped 5 bases and J dropped 8; count of bases not matched to a gene: 10. CDR3 loop: CASSTRGRKEGYTF. In DNA, the CDR3 is TGTGCCAGCAGTACCAGGGGGCGAAAAGAGGGCTACACCTTC.

The J gene is TRBJ2-3, the V gene TRBV2; 7 positions match TRBD2. From germline, CDR1 is SNHLY and CDR2 FYNNEI. V shed 8 bases, J shed 3 bases, and the junction held 14 bases outside the gene matches. The CDR3 covers 16 residues. The DNA of the CDR3 is TGTGCCAGCGTGCTACTGGGACTATATGAGACAGATACGCAGTATTTT. Amino acids: CASVLLGLYETDTQYF.

The chain recombines TRBV9 with TRBJ2-3; 9 bases align to TRBD1. The CDR3 runs 14 residues. Germline V gene lookup returns CDR1 SGDLS and CDR2 YYNGEE. The junction had 5 bases not matched to a gene; V was cut back by 4 bases and J by 5 bases. DNA of the CDR3: TGTGCCAGCAGCTCGGGACAGGGAAAAGATACGCAGTATTTT. Protein product: CASSSGQGKDTQYF.

In the case of this clone: At one boundary the junction diverges from the germline segment, which might be a read error. The chain links TRBV25-1 to TRBJ2-7, with D possibly being TRBD1 (5 bases). The CDR3 extends over 11 amino acids. Germline CDR1 MGHDK, CDR2 SYGVNS. DNA of the CDR3: TGTGCCAGCAGAGTAAGGCAGGGTATAGGCTTC. Translated, it gives CASRVRQGIGF.

The chain uses TRBV5-8 and TRBJ2-7; 8 bases align to TRBD1. Germline trimming cut 3 bases from V and 3 bases from J; bases unmatched to any gene: 5. CDR3 length: 14 residues. CDR1 is SGHTS and CDR2 is YDEGEE in the germline V gene. In DNA, the CDR3 is TGTGCCAGCAGCTGGGTAACAGGGGGCTACGAGCAGTACTTC. It codes for CASSWVTGGYEQYF. The full variable domain, with the rest looked up from reference TRBV5-8 and TRBJ2-7, is EAGVTQSPTHLIKTRGQQATLRCSPISGHTSVYWYQQALGLGLQFLLWYDEGEERNRGNFPPRFSGRQFPNYSSELNVNALELEDSALYLCASSWVTGGYEQYFGPGTRLTVT.

V and J are TRBV27 and TRBJ1-5, with 7 positions matching TRBD1. Germline V lookup: CDR1 MNHEY, CDR2 SMNVEV (reference sequence). The CDR3 spans 15 residues. J gave up 2 bases and V 0 bases, and 1 base lay outside the gene matches. The CDR3, as DNA: TGTGCCAGCAGTTTATCGGGGACAGGCAATCAGCCCCAGCATTTT. Protein product: CASSLSGTGNQPQHF.

The V gene is TRBV19, the J gene TRBJ2-5; 9 positions agree with TRBD2. Germline CDR1 and CDR2: LNHDA and SQIVND (reference sequence). There are 15 residues in the CDR3. Trimming cost V 3 bases and J 1 base; bases outside gene matches: 3. The CDR3 DNA follows: TGTGCCAGTAGTATTGGCGGGGGGGGCCAAGAGACCCAGTACTTC. Its translation is CASSIGGGGQETQYF.

The count of this clone is one. The chain employs TRBV5-1 and TRBJ2-3, with 7 bases aligning to TRBD2. V lost 2 bases to trimming and J lost 2 bases; unmatched junction nucleotides: 5. Germline loops: CDR1 SGHRS, CDR2 YFSETQ. There are 15 residues in the CDR3. CDR3 nucleotides: TGCGCCAGCAGCTTCTTGGCGGGGGTCACAGATACGCAGTATTTT. Protein sequence: CASSFLAGVTDTQYF.

The CDR3 spells CASSLGQGAYEQYF. CDR3 bases: TGTGCCAGCTCACTGGGACAGGGGGCCTACGAGCAGTACTTC. The chain couples TRBV18 to TRBJ2-7; TRBD1 matches 11 bases. V lost 4 bases and J lost 2; bases outside the gene matches: 1. From germline, CDR1 is KGHSH and CDR2 LQKENI. The CDR3 has 14 residues. Looking up the rest from reference TRBV18 and TRBJ2-7 gives the full variable domain: NAGVMQNPRHLVRRRGQEARLRCSPMKGHSHVYWYRQLPEEGLKFMVYLQKENIIDESGMPKERFSAEFPKEGPSILRIQQVVRGDSAAYFCASSLGQGAYEQYFGPGTRLTVT.

The J gene is TRBJ2-7, the V gene TRBV2; D might be TRBD1 (5 bases). V lost 8 bases, J lost 2 bases, and 16 bases lay in between. CDR1 is SNHLY, CDR2 FYNNEI, per germline. The CDR3 is 14 amino acids. The CDR3 sequence: CASLRDRLPYEQYF. The DNA for the CDR3 is TGTGCCAGCCTCCGAGACAGACTTCCCTACGAGCAGTACTTC.

Notes on this clone: Other DNA sequences of this sample code for an identical CDR3. The genes are TRBV6-6 and TRBJ1-5; D uncertain. CDR3 length: 16 residues. Trimming took off 0 bases at V and 1 base at J, with 10 bases between the two ends. Germline lookup yields CDR1 MNHNY and CDR2 SVGAGI (reference sequence). The CDR3 DNA reads TGTGCCAGCAGTTACTCGACGGGGTACAGCAATCAGCCCCAGCATTTT. This encodes CASSYSTGYSNQPQHF.